The sample holds a few counts of the clone carrying this T cell receptor (beta chain). Its antigen is not known. The data were obtained in a study of T cell repertoires in cytomegalovirus infection. Study overall: Recently identified HLA-C-restricted CMV epitopes were used, and well-studied HLA-B-restricted CMV epitopes were used as well. In public TCR beta signatures, there were indications of both CMV infection and matching HLA type. Findings and caveats of the study: The study identified carriers of CMV plus the relevant HLA from cumulative public TCR beta family frequency. The study found HLA-C-restricted CMV-specific TCR beta clonotypes dominating the ex vivo response.

The CDR3 length is 11 residues. Trimming removed 5 bases from V and 9 bases from J, with 10 bases in between. TCRdb re-called the reads through MiXCR, storing one row per CDR3 protein. The sample lists around 900,000 distinct CDR3 sequences, roughly 30% occurring once. This specimen was cultured CD8+ T cells from PBMCs, taken from culture after CMV antigen stimulation. This chain connects TRBV12-3 or TRBV12-4 to TRBJ1-2, with D perhaps TRBD1 (6 bases). This TCR derives from a human donor in good health (CMV status not recorded). Some clones in this sample may be carry-over from other donors' samples. The CDR3 nucleotides read TGTGCCAGCAGTGGGGGGGCAAGCTACACCTTC. Its translation: CASSGGASYTF.